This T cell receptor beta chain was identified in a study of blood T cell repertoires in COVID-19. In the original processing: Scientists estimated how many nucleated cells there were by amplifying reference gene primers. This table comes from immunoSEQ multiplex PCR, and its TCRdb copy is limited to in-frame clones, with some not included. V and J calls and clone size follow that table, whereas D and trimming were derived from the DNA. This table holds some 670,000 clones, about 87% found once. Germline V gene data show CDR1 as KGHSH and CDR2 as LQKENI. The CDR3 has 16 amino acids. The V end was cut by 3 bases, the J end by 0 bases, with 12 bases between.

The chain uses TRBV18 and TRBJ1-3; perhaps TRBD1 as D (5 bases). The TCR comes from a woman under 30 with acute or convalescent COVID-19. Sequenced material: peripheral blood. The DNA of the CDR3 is TGTGCCAGCTCACCCGGCCAGGGCCTCTCTGGAAACACCATATATTTT. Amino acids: CASSPGQGLSGNTIYF.